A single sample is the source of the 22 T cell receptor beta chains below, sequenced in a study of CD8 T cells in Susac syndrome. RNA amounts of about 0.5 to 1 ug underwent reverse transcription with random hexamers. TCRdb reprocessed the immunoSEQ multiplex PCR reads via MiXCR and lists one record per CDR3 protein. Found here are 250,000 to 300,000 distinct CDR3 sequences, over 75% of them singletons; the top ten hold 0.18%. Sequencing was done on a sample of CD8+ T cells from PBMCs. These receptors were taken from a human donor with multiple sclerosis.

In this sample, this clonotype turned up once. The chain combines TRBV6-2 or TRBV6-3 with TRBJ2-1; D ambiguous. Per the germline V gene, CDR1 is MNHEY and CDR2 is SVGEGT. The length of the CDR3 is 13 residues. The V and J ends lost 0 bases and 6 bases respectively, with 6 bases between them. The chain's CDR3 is CASSYSRINEQFF. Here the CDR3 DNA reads TGTGCCAGCAGTTACTCGAGGATCAATGAGCAGTTCTTC.

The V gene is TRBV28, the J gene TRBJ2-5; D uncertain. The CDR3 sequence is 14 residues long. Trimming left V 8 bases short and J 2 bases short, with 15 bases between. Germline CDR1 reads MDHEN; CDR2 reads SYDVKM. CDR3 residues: CASARTDVQETQYF. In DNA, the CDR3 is TGTGCCAGCGCGCGGACGGACGTACAAGAGACCCAGTACTTC.

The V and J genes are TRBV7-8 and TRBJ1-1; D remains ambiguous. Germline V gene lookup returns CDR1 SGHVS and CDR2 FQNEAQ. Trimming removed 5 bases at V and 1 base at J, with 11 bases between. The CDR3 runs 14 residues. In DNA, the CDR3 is TGTGCCAGCAGCGAGCGTTGGCGGAACACTGAAGCTTTCTTT. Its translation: CASSERWRNTEAFF.

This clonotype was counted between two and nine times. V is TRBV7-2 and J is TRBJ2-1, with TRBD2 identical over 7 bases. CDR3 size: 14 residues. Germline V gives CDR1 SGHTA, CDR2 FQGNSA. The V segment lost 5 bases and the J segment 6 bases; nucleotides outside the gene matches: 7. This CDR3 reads CASSTSSGTNEQFF. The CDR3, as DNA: TGTGCCAGCAGCACCTCTAGCGGAACCAATGAGCAGTTCTTC.

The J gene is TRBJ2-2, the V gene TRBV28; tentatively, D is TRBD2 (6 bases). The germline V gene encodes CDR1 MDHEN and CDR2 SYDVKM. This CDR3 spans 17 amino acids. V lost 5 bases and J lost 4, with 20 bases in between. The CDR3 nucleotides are TGTGCCAGCAGTCCCCTGCCGGTAGCGGAAACCACCGGGGAGCTGTTTTTT. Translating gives CASSPLPVAETTGELFF.

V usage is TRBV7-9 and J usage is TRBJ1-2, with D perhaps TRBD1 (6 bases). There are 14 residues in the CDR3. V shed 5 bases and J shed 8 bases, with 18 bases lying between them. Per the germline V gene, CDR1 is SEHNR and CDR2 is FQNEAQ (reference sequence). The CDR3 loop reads CASSGLVAGEGYTF. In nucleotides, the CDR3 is TGTGCCAGCAGCGGTCTAGTCGCAGGGGAAGGCTACACCTTC.

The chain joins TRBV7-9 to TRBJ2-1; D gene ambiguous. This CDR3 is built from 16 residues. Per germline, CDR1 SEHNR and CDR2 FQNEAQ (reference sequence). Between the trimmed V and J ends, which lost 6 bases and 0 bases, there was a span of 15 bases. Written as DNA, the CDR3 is TGTGCCAGCAGAGGGCCCTTCGGATTCTCCTACAATGAGCAGTTCTTC. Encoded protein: CASRGPFGFSYNEQFF.

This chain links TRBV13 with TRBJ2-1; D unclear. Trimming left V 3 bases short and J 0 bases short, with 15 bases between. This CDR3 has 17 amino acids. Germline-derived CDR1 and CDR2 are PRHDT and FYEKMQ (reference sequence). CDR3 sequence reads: CASSFSHGVSSYNEQFF. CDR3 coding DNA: TGTGCCAGCAGCTTCTCCCATGGGGTTAGCTCCTACAATGAGCAGTTCTTC.

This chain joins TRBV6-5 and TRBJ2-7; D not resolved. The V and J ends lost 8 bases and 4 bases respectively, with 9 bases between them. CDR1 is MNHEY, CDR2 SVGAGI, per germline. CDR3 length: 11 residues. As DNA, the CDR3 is TGTGCCAGCCGCTTTCGTTACGAGCAGTACTTC. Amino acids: CASRFRYEQYF.

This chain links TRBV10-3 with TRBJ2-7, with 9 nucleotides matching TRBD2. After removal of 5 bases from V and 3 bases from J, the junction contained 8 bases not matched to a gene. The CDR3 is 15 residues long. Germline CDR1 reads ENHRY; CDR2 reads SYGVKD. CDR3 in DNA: TGTGCCATCAGTCCGGGGATAGCGGGAGTCTACGAGCAGTACTTC. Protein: CAISPGIAGVYEQYF.

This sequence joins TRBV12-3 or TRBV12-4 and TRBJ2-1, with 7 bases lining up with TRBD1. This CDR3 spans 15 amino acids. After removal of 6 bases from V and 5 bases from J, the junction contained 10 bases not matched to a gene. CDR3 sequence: CASRTPGQSNNEQFF. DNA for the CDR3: TGTGCCAGCAGGACCCCGGGACAGAGTAACAATGAGCAGTTCTTC.

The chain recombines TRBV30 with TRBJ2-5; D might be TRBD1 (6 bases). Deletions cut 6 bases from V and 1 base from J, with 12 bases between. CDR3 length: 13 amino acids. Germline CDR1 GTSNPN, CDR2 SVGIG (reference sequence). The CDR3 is CACDTGLQETQYF. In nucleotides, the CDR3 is TGTGCCTGTGACACAGGGCTCCAAGAGACCCAGTACTTC.

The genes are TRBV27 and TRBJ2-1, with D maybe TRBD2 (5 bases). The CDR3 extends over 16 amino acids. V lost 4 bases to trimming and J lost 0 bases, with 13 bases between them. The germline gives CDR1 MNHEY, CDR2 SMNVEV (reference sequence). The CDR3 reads CASSSLAGDSYNEQFF. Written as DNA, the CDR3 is TGTGCCAGCAGTTCCTTGGCGGGTGACTCCTACAATGAGCAGTTCTTC.

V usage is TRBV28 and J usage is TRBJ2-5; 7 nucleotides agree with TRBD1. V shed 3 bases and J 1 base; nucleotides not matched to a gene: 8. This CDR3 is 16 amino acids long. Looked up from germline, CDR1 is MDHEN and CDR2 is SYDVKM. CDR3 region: CASSFYTGASQETQYF. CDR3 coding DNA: TGTGCCAGCAGTTTTTATACAGGGGCCTCCCAAGAGACCCAGTACTTC.

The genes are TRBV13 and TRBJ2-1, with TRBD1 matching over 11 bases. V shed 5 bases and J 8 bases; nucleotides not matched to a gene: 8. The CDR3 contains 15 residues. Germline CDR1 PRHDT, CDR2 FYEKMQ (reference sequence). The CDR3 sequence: CASSPRDRGSHEQFF. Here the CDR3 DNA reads TGTGCCAGCAGCCCTAGGGACAGGGGGTCCCATGAGCAGTTCTTC. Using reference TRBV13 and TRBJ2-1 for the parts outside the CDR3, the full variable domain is AAGVIQSPRHLIKEKRETATLKCYPIPRHDTVYWYQQGPGQDPQFLISFYEKMQSDKGSIPDRFSAQQFSDYHSELNMSSLELGDSALYFCASSPRDRGSHEQFFGPGTRLTVL.

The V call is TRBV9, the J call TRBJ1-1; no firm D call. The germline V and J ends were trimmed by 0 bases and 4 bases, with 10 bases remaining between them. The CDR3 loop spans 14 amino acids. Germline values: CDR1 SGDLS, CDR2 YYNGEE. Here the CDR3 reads CASSVGVGPTEAFF. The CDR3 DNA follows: TGTGCCAGCAGCGTAGGGGTAGGGCCCACTGAAGCTTTCTTT.

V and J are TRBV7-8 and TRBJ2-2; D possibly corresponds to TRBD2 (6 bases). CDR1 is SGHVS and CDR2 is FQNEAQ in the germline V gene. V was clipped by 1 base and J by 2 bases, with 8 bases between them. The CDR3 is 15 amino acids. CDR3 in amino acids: CASSLGGGNTGELFF. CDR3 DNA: TGTGCCAGCAGCTTAGGGGGAGGTAACACCGGGGAGCTGTTTTTT.

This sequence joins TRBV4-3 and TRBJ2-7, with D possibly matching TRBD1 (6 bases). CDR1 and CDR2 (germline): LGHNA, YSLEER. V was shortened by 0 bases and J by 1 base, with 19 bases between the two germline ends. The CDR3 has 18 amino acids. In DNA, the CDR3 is TGCGCCAGCAGCCAAGATTTAGGGGGACAATCCTTATCCTACGAGCAGTACTTC. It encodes CASSQDLGGQSLSYEQYF.

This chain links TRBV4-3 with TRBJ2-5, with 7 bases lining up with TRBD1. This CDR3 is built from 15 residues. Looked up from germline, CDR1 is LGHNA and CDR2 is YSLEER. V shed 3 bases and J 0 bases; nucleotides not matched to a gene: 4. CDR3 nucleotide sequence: TGCGCCAGCAGCCATCAAGACAGGGACCAAGAGACCCAGTACTTC. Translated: CASSHQDRDQETQYF.

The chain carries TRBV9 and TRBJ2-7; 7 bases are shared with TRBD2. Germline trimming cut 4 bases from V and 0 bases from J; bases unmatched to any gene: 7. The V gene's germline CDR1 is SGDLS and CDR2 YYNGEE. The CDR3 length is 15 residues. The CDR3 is CASSKGAGSSYEQYF. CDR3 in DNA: TGTGCCAGCAGCAAAGGAGCGGGGTCCTCCTACGAGCAGTACTTC.

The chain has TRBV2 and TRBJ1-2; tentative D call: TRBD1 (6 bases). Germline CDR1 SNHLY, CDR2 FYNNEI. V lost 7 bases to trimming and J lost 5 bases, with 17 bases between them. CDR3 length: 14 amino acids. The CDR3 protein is CASTEAGGAYGYTF. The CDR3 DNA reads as TGTGCCAGCACCGAAGCGGGGGGCGCTTATGGCTACACCTTC.

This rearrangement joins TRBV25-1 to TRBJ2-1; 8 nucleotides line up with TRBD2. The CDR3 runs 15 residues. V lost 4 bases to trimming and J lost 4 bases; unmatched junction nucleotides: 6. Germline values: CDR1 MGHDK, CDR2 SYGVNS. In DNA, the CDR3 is TGTGCCAGCAGTGCTGGGGCTAGCGGGTACAATGAGCAGTTCTTC. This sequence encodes CASSAGASGYNEQFF.